Below, one T cell receptor beta chain is given with its context. As yet, its antigen is unknown. Clones were read by immunoSEQ multiplex PCR, and TCRdb kept only the in-frame ones, dropping some. The sample shows under 9,000 clones, roughly 74% of them seen only once. Prior to sequencing, the ViraFEST assay stimulated PBMC with viral peptide pools, which expanded the antigen-specific CD4+ T cells. Isolation of CD4+ T cells took place after about 10 days of culture. According to the study, vaccine recipients showed no prior SARS-CoV-2 infection and negative nucleocapsid antibodies. This sample is part of a study of vaccination effects on CD4 cells after COVID-19. Study conclusions and caveats: Researchers report that only 1 of 255 vaccine-induced clones in healthy vaccinees cross-reacted with common cold coronaviruses.

Sequenced here: CD4+ T cells from PBMCs cultured with HCoV-229E spike peptides, sampled before COVID-19 vaccination. The source is a human donor who received a COVID-19 vaccine.

As DNA, the CDR3 is TGCGCCAGCAGCATAAACAGACCTGGGAACACTGAAGCTTTCTTT. It encodes CASSINRPGNTEAFF. The chain recombines TRBV5-1 with TRBJ1-1; the D is unclear. V dropped 4 bases and J dropped 1 base, with 14 bases sitting between them. Germline lookup yields CDR1 SGHRS and CDR2 YFSETQ. The CDR3 sequence is 15 residues long. The full variable domain, in which reference TRBV5-1 and TRBJ1-1 provide the parts outside the CDR3, is KAGVTQTPRYLIKTRGQQVTLSCSPISGHRSVSWYQQTPGQGLQFLFEYFSETQRNKGNFPGRFSGRQFSNSRSEMNVSTLELGDSALYLCASSINRPGNTEAFFGQGTRLTVV.